Sequencing of this T cell receptor (beta chain) was carried out in a study of shared clonotypes between healthy human individuals. Looking at the study overall: Participating donors consisted of a couple of women and a few men aged 18 to 49.

General study findings and limits: The study found roughly 5% of naive CD4 clonotypes shared across several donors. Apart from blood, nothing was sampled; tissue repertoires likely differ.

At deep level, the assay was performed. This table comes from immunoSEQ multiplex PCR, and its TCRdb copy is limited to in-frame clones, with some not included. The data show roughly 110,000 clones, approximately 70% seen once. The CDR3 runs to 18 residues. CDR1 and CDR2 from the germline V gene are SGHRS and YFSETQ. V gave up 4 bases and J gave up 2 bases; unmatched junction bases: 9. Worth noting for this clone: Its specificity is unknown.

The specimen sequenced was memory CD8+ T cells sorted from blood. Subset denoted: CD45RO+ cells pooled with CCR7-negative TemRA cells. The TCR originated in a woman aged 25-40 years in good health. V is TRBV5-1 and J is TRBJ2-3, with 14 bases lining up with TRBD2. CDR3 nucleotides: TGCGCCAGCAGCCCAACGCCGGGACTAGCGGGAGACACAGATACGCAGTATTTT. It is translated as CASSPTPGLAGDTDTQYF.